This T cell receptor (beta chain) was obtained from a study of T cell repertoires in cytomegalovirus infection. Study as a whole: Matching HLA type, along with CMV infection, was indicated by public TCR beta signatures. Whole-study findings and limits: There were HLA-C-restricted CMV-specific TCR beta clonotypes dominating the ex vivo response. Carriage of CMV together with the relevant HLA was identifiable through cumulative public TCR beta family frequency.

TCRdb ran MiXCR on the reads and lists one entry per CDR3 protein. The sample consists of about 37,000 distinct CDR3 sequences, 52% of them appearing once. Worth noting for this clonotype: Its target is not known.

With 1 base clipped from V and 3 bases from J, the junction kept 3 bases outside the gene matches. Germline CDR1 is SQVTM and CDR2 is ANQGSEA. The CDR3 is 14 residues long. The source material was CD8+ T cells from cultured PBMCs, sampled from culture after CMV antigen stimulation. The chain is built from TRBV29-1 and TRBJ2-1; 7 bases agree with TRBD2. This TCR derives from a human donor in good health (CMV status not recorded). Some clones in this sample may be carry-over from other donors' samples. CDR3 residues: CSVEGGDYYNEQFF. In nucleotides, the CDR3 is TGCAGCGTTGAAGGAGGGGACTACTACAATGAGCAGTTCTTC.